The 10 T cell receptor beta chains listed next were all sequenced from one sample in a study of human T cells and chemical hapten exposure. TCRdb re-called the RACE reads through MiXCR, storing one row per CDR3 protein. The repertoire holds approximately 68,000 distinct CDR3 sequences, with roughly 8.5% as singletons. Documented time point: patch test 2, 6 weeks after DPC sensitization. Treatment defined: therapeutic diphenylcyclopropenone sensitization with weekly scalp DPC. This specimen consisted of whole blood, obtained in connection with sensitization to the hapten diphenylcyclopropenone (DPC). The origin of the receptors is a woman in her 50s with alopecia areata. Some clones in this sample may be carry-over from other donors' samples.

This clonotype was observed at least ten times. V and J are TRBV15 and TRBJ2-7, with a possible D match to TRBD1 (5 bases). This CDR3 contains 14 residues. Germline V gene sequence: CDR1 LNHNV, CDR2 YYDKDF (reference sequence). V was pared by 0 bases and J by 2 bases, with 8 bases between. The CDR3 reads CATSREAGPYEQYF. As DNA, the CDR3 is TGTGCCACCAGCAGAGAAGCAGGGCCCTACGAGCAGTACTTC.

This clonotype was observed a handful of times. The chain employs TRBV21-1 and TRBJ2-7; the D call of TRBD2 is as the table states it, not checked on the DNA. TRBV21-1 is described as a pseudogene. CDR3 length: 14 amino acids. The CDR3 bases are TGTGCCAGCAGCAAGCTAGCGGGAGTCTACGAGCAGTACTTC. It yields the protein CASSKLAGVYEQYF.

This clonotype was picked up a small number of times. The chain employs TRBV4-2 and TRBJ2-1, with 8 bases lining up with TRBD2. The CDR3 sequence is 17 residues long. Germline values: CDR1 LGHNA, CDR2 YNFKEQ. The V segment lost 3 bases and the J segment 0 bases; nucleotides outside the gene matches: 7. This CDR3 reads CASSQRLATSSYNEQFF. CDR3 coding DNA: TGTGCCAGCAGCCAGCGACTAGCGACGAGCTCCTACAATGAGCAGTTCTTC.

The chain links TRBV5-1 to TRBJ2-2; 7 bases map to TRBD1. The CDR3 is 15 amino acids. Germline lookup yields CDR1 SGHRS and CDR2 YFSETQ. With 4 bases clipped from V and 3 bases from J, the junction kept 6 bases outside the gene matches. CDR3 in DNA: TGCGCCAGCAGCCTGGGACAGAGCGACACCGGGGAGCTGTTTTTT. This encodes CASSLGQSDTGELFF. The full variable domain, in which reference TRBV5-1 and TRBJ2-2 provide the parts outside the CDR3, is KAGVTQTPRYLIKTRGQQVTLSCSPISGHRSVSWYQQTPGQGLQFLFEYFSETQRNKGNFPGRFSGRQFSNSRSEMNVSTLELGDSALYLCASSLGQSDTGELFFGEGSRLTVL.

This chain links TRBV6-5 with TRBJ2-2, with 10 bases that match TRBD1. This CDR3 contains 15 residues. The germline V gene has CDR1 MNHEY and CDR2 SVGAGI. V gave up 5 bases and J gave up 7 bases; unmatched junction bases: 7. The CDR3 sequence: CASSPGQGIGGELFF. The DNA for the CDR3 is TGTGCCAGCAGTCCGGGACAGGGGATAGGCGGGGAGCTGTTTTTT.

This clonotype was seen at least ten times. The gene calls are TRBV28 and TRBJ1-3; TRBD1 is a possible D gene (5 bases). V shed 6 bases and J shed 6 bases, with 12 bases lying between them. CDR1 MDHEN and CDR2 SYDVKM come from the germline V gene. This CDR3 is 13 amino acids long. The CDR3 DNA is TGTGCCAGCAGCGCAGGGAGGTCAAACACCATATATTTT. This encodes CASSAGRSNTIYF.

The rearrangement links TRBV11-1 to TRBJ1-5; unclear D gene. Trimming took 1 base from V and 3 from J, leaving 10 bases between them. This CDR3 region has 15 residues. The germline CDR1 and CDR2 sequences are SGHAT and FQDESV (reference sequence). CDR3 bases: TGTGCCAGCAGCTTAGACGGAAGAATCAATCAGCCCCAGCATTTT. Protein: CASSLDGRINQPQHF.

This clonotype turned up a few times. The chain carries TRBV10-3 and TRBJ1-5, with D possibly being TRBD1 (6 bases). V was cut by 8 bases and J by 4 bases, with 15 bases left in between. The CDR3 runs to 14 residues. The germline CDR1 and CDR2 sequences are ENHRY and SYGVKD. Written as DNA, the CDR3 is TGTGCCATCGGGTGGGCAGGGGAAAATCAGCCCCAGCATTTT. It translates to CAIGWAGENQPQHF.

This clonotype appeared a few times. The V call is TRBV6-5, the J call TRBJ1-4; no definite D call. The CDR3 is made up of 15 amino acids. CDR1 is MNHEY, CDR2 SVGAGI, per germline. V was clipped by 0 bases and J by 7 bases, with 12 bases between them. The CDR3 here is CASSYSTVSPEKLFF. The CDR3 bases are TGTGCCAGCAGTTACTCGACGGTTAGTCCTGAAAAACTGTTTTTT.

This clonotype has only a few counts. V usage is TRBV5-1 and J usage is TRBJ2-3; maybe TRBD2 (5 bases). This CDR3 region has 15 residues. Germline lookup yields CDR1 SGHRS and CDR2 YFSETQ. V lost 5 bases, J lost 5 bases, and 18 bases lay in between. The CDR3: CASSSRLARGDTQYF. The CDR3 DNA reads TGCGCCAGCAGTTCCAGACTCGCCCGGGGAGATACGCAGTATTTT. Based on the CDR3 plus reference TRBV5-1 and TRBJ2-3, the full variable domain is KAGVTQTPRYLIKTRGQQVTLSCSPISGHRSVSWYQQTPGQGLQFLFEYFSETQRNKGNFPGRFSGRQFSNSRSEMNVSTLELGDSALYLCASSSRLARGDTQYFGPGTRLTVL.